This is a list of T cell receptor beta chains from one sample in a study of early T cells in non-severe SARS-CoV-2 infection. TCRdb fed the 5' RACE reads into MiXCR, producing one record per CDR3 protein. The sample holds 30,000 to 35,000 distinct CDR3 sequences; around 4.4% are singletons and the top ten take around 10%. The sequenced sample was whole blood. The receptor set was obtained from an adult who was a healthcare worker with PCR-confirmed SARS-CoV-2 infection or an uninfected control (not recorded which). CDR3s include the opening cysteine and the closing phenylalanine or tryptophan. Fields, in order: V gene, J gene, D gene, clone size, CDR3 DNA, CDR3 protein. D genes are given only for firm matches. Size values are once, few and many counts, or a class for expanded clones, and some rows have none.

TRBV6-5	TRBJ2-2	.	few	TGTGCCAGCAAAGGATCCCTGAACACCGGGGAGCTGTTTTTT	CASKGSLNTGELFF
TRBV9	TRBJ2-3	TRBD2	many	TGTGCCAGCAGTCCTGGGCGGGAGGGCCAGGATACGCAGTATTTT	CASSPGREGQDTQYF
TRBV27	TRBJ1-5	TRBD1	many	TGTGCCAGCAAGAAGGACAGGGCGGCTCAGCCCCAGCATTTT	CASKKDRAAQPQHF
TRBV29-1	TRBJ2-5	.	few	TGCAGCGTCGGCCGGGACTCGGCAGAGACCCAGTACTTC	CSVGRDSAETQYF
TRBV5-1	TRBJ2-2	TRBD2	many	TGCGCCAGCTTTATGCGGGGGGCGAGGAACACCGGGGAGCTGTTTTTT	CASFMRGARNTGELFF
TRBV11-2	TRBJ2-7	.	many	TGTGCCAGCAGCTCCGGGGGGCCCTACGAGCAGTACTTC	CASSSGGPYEQYF
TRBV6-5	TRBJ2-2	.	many	TGTGCCAGCAGTTTCAGACCTCAGGGCTTGGGGACCGGGGAGCTGTTTTTT	CASSFRPQGLGTGELFF
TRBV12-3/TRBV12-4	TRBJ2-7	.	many	TGTGCCAGCAGTTTTGATATTTACGAGCAGTACTTC	CASSFDIYEQYF
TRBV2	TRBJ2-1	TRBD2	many	TGTGCCAGCAGAGGGCTAACGGGAGGGTCCTACAATGAGCAGTTCTTC	CASRGLTGGSYNEQFF
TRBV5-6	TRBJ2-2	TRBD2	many	TGTGCCAGCAGCGGGGGGGGACCGCTGTACACCGGGGAGCTGTTTTTT	CASSGGGPLYTGELFF
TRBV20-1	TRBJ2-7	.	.	TGCAGTGCTAGCTCAGGGGGAGGGGAGAACGAGCAGTACTTC	CSASSGGGENEQYF
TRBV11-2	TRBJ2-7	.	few	TGTGCCAGCAGCCGGGGCGCCTACGAGCAGTACTTC	CASSRGAYEQYF
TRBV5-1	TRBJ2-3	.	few	TGCGCCAGCAGCTTGGAAGGGGGAAGTTTGACGGATACGCAGTATTTT	CASSLEGGSLTDTQYF
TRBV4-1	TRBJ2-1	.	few	TGCGCCAGCAGCCAACCCCTCGTCAGGCGGGACAATGAGCAGTTCTTC	CASSQPLVRRDNEQFF
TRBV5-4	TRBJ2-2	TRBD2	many	TGTGCCAGCCGCTCACCCGGGACTAGCGCGAACACCGGGGAGCTGTTTTTT	CASRSPGTSANTGELFF
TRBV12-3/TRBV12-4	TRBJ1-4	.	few	TGTGCCAGCAGTTTAGAGGAGGAAAAACTGTTTTTT	CASSLEEEKLFF
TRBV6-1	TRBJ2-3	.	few	TGTGCCAGCACAATCAGGGGAAGCACAGATACGCAGTATTTT	CASTIRGSTDTQYF
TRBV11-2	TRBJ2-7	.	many	TGTGCCAGCAGCTTTAACTGGGGTGATGAGCAGTACTTC	CASSFNWGDEQYF
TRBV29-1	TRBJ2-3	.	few	TGCAGCGTTGAAGGGGGCAGGGGGGGAACGACAGATACGCAGTATTTT	CSVEGGRGGTTDTQYF
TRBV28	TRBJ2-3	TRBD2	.	TGTGCCAGCAGTCCTCTAGCGGGAGGTCTCGTCGGCACAGATACGCAGTATTTT	CASSPLAGGLVGTDTQYF
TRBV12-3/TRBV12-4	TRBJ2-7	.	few	TGTGCCAGCAGTTTAGGAAAAGGATGGGACTACGAGCAGTACTTC	CASSLGKGWDYEQYF
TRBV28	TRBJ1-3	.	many	TGTGCCAGCAGTTTATCATGGAACTCTGGAAACACCATATATTTT	CASSLSWNSGNTIYF
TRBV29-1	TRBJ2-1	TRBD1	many	TGCAGCGTTGAAGCTGGGACAGGGTTGAGTTCCTACAATGAGCAGTTCTTC	CSVEAGTGLSSYNEQFF
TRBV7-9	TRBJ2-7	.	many	TGTGCCAGCAGCTTAGCAGAAGGGGGCGAGCAGTACTTC	CASSLAEGGEQYF
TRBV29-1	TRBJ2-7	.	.	TGCAGCGCCTCGGGCTTCAGCTCCTACGAGCTGTACTTC	CSASGFSSYELYF
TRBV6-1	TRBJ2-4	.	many	TGTGCCAGCAGTGAAAGGCCGGGACACTCAATCTACTTC	CASSERPGHSIYF
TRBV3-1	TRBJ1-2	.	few	TGTGCCAGCAGCCAAGGATCACAGGGCTTTGGCTATGGCTACACCTTC	CASSQGSQGFGYGYTF
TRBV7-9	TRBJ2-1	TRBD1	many	TGTGCCAGCAGCTTAGGGACAGGCACATACAATGAGCAGTTCTTC	CASSLGTGTYNEQFF
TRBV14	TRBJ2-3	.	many	TGTGCCAGCAGCCAGGCCGGGGCTACGCAGTATTTT	CASSQAGATQYF
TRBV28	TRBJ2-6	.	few	TGTGCCAGCACGTCTCAGACCCCTGGGGCCAACGTCCTGACTTTC	CASTSQTPGANVLTF
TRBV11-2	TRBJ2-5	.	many	TGTGCCAGCAGCCTGTTTGGGGGGCAAGAGACCCAGTACTTC	CASSLFGGQETQYF
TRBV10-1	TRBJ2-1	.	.	TGCGCCAGCAGTCCGGACACCGAAACAGGCCCACAAAAGTTCTTC	CASSPDTETGPQKFF
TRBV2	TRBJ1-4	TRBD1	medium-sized	TGTGCCAGCAACAGGGGGCTCGAAAAACTGTTTTTT	CASNRGLEKLFF
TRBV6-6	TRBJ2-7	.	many	TGTGCCAGCAGTTACTCGGGCGGGACGAGCTCCTACGAGCAGTACTTC	CASSYSGGTSSYEQYF
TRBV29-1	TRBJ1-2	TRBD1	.	TGCAGCGTTGCTTCCTATCAACAGGGGAACGGCTACACCTTC	CSVASYQQGNGYTF
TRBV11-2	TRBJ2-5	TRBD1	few	TGTGCCAGCAGCCAACGGACAGGGGGCGGAGAGACCCAGTACTTC	CASSQRTGGGETQYF
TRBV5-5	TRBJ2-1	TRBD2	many	TGTGCCAGCAGCTTGAGAGCGGGAGTCTCCTACAATGAGCAGTTCTTC	CASSLRAGVSYNEQFF
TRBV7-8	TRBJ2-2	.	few	TGTGCCAGCAGCCCGAGGGCATACGGGGAGCTGTTTTTT	CASSPRAYGELFF
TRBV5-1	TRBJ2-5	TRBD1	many	TGCGCCAGCAGCAACCGGGACAGCCAAGAGACCCAGTACTTC	CASSNRDSQETQYF
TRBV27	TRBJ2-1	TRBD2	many	TGTGCCAGCAGACTAGCGGGGGTCTTACATGAGCAGTTCTTC	CASRLAGVLHEQFF